This entry lists 27 T cell receptor beta chains sequenced from one sample in a study of identical twins. One entry per CDR3 protein, called by TCRdb with MiXCR from the 5' RACE reads. In the table there are 1.5 million or so distinct CDR3 sequences, 32% of which are singletons. The sample was cord blood. Receptors were obtained from a newborn girl in good health.

This clonotype was picked up a small number of times. V gene TRBV27 combines with J gene TRBJ2-1; 10 bases fit TRBD2. Germline V gives CDR1 MNHEY, CDR2 SMNVEV (reference sequence). This CDR3 contains 16 residues. V shed 4 bases and J 3 bases; nucleotides not matched to a gene: 6. The CDR3 loop reads CASSYSTSGFYNEQFF. The CDR3 DNA follows: TGTGCCAGCAGTTACTCGACTAGCGGGTTCTACAATGAGCAGTTCTTC.

This rearrangement joins TRBV19 to TRBJ2-4; D unresolved. Germline V gene lookup returns CDR1 LNHDA and CDR2 SQIVND (reference sequence). The CDR3 consists of 10 residues. Trimming shortened V by 9 bases and J by 6 bases, and 6 bases separated the two germline ends. This CDR3 is CARAGNIQYF. The CDR3 DNA reads TGTGCCAGGGCCGGAAACATTCAGTACTTC.

This clonotype was counted many times. The J gene is TRBJ2-3, the V gene TRBV4-2; tentatively, D is TRBD2 (6 bases). The CDR3 has 16 amino acids. V was shortened by 3 bases and J by 0 bases, with 13 bases between the two germline ends. Germline values: CDR1 LGHNA, CDR2 YNFKEQ. Here the CDR3 DNA reads TGTGCCAGCAGCCAGAGCTCGAGCGGGAGCACAGATACGCAGTATTTT. It specifies CASSQSSSGSTDTQYF.

This clonotype was seen only a few times. This chain joins TRBV5-6 and TRBJ1-5, with 8 bases fitting TRBD1. From germline, CDR1 is SGHDT and CDR2 YYEEEE. This CDR3 comprises 16 residues. V lost 3 bases, J lost 3 bases, and 8 bases stayed unmatched. This chain's CDR3 is CASSSDGQGANQPQHF. Here the CDR3 DNA reads TGTGCCAGCAGCTCGGACGGACAGGGCGCCAATCAGCCCCAGCATTTT.

CDR3 in amino acids: CSARDRDRHTEAFF. In DNA, the CDR3 is TGCAGTGCTAGAGACCGCGACAGGCACACTGAAGCTTTCTTT. The chain employs TRBV20-1 and TRBJ1-1; maybe TRBD1 (6 bases). The CDR3 runs to 14 residues. Germline CDR1 DFQATT, CDR2 SNEGSKA (reference sequence). Trimming took 0 bases from V and 3 from J, leaving 11 bases between them.

The chain has TRBV27 and TRBJ2-1; D is ambiguous. The CDR3 totals 14 residues. Germline assignment: CDR1 MNHEY and CDR2 SMNVEV (reference sequence). V was trimmed by 7 bases and J by 0 bases, leaving 10 bases between them. The CDR3 DNA reads TGTGCCAGCACACCGGTTAGCTCCTACAATGAGCAGTTCTTC. This encodes CASTPVSSYNEQFF.

The chain is built from TRBV7-8 and TRBJ2-1, with 12 bases fitting TRBD1. The V and J ends lost 6 bases and 9 bases, in that order; junction bases with no gene match: 9. Germline V lookup: CDR1 SGHVS, CDR2 FQNEAQ. CDR3 size: 15 residues. Here the CDR3 reads CASRDPGTGGFEQFF. In nucleotides, the CDR3 is TGTGCCAGCAGGGACCCCGGGACAGGGGGCTTTGAGCAGTTCTTC.

The rearrangement uses TRBV20-1 and TRBJ2-3; the D gene is possibly TRBD2 (5 bases). The CDR3 covers 13 residues. Germline V gives CDR1 DFQATT, CDR2 SNEGSKA (reference sequence). Trimming took 5 bases from V and 0 from J, leaving 9 bases between them. The CDR3 bases are TGCAGTGCTGGTAAGCGGAGCACAGATACGCAGTATTTT. Protein: CSAGKRSTDTQYF.

V and J are TRBV6-2 or TRBV6-3 and TRBJ2-7; 9 positions match TRBD2. The CDR3 loop spans 17 amino acids. With 5 bases clipped from V and 5 bases from J, the junction kept 16 bases outside the gene matches. Germline values: CDR1 MNHEY, CDR2 SVGEGT. CDR3 in amino acids: CASSRPGTSRRIHEQYF. As DNA, the CDR3 is TGTGCCAGCAGTCGCCCAGGGACTAGCAGGAGAATCCACGAGCAGTACTTC.

This chain joins TRBV12-3 or TRBV12-4 and TRBJ2-3; 9 bases agree with TRBD2. V was pared by 6 bases and J by 5 bases, with 9 bases of the junction left unmatched. The CDR3 extends over 15 amino acids. This CDR3 reads CASSQAGGVGDTQYF. CDR3 in DNA: TGTGCCAGCAGCCAAGCGGGGGGAGTGGGAGATACGCAGTATTTT.

The V call is TRBV15, the J call TRBJ2-4; possibly TRBD2 for D (5 bases). This CDR3 comprises 16 residues. The germline V and J ends were trimmed by 3 bases and 0 bases, with 12 bases remaining between them. Looked up from germline, CDR1 is LNHNV and CDR2 is YYDKDF (reference sequence). DNA for the CDR3: TGTGCCACCAGCAGGGGAGCGGAATTAGCCAAAAACATTCAGTACTTC. The encoded protein is CATSRGAELAKNIQYF. The variable domain in full, with the rest retrieved from reference TRBV15 and TRBJ2-4, is DAMVIQNPRYQVTQFGKPVTLSCSQTLNHNVMYWYQQKSSQAPKLLFHYYDKDFNNEADTPDNFQSRRPNTSFCFLDIRSPGLGDTAMYLCATSRGAELAKNIQYFGAGTRLSVL.

This clonotype came up once. V is TRBV28 and J is TRBJ2-7; D call uncertain. The end of the DNA fits TRBJ2-5 better, so the J call may be wrong. The CDR3 totals 13 residues. Germline assignment: CDR1 MDHEN and CDR2 SYDVKM. CDR3 nucleotide sequence: TGTGCCAGCAGTTGGCAGCCCGTAGAGACCCAGTACTTC. This translates into CASSWQPVETQYF.

This clonotype occurred a few times. The chain couples TRBV12-3 or TRBV12-4 to TRBJ1-4, with a weak D call TRBD1 (6 bases). Trimming removed 5 bases at V and 5 bases at J, with 12 bases between. The CDR3 loop spans 14 amino acids. The CDR3 DNA reads as TGTGCCAGCAGTCCGGACAGAAAGAATGAAAAACTGTTTTTT. Amino acid sequence: CASSPDRKNEKLFF.

The J gene is TRBJ1-1, the V gene TRBV20-1; the D is unclear. Germline-derived CDR1 and CDR2 are DFQATT and SNEGSKA (reference sequence). V was shortened by 3 bases and J by 11 bases, with 13 bases between the two germline ends. The CDR3 length is 11 residues. CDR3 nucleotide sequence: TGCAGTGCTAGGTCGAGGACCGGGGCTTTCTTT. This gives the protein CSARSRTGAFF.

The chain employs TRBV3-1 and TRBJ2-1; 11 bases agree with TRBD2. J gave up 6 bases and V 4 bases, and 5 bases lay outside the gene matches. The CDR3 runs to 15 residues. CDR1 is LGHDT and CDR2 is YNNKEL in the germline V gene (reference sequence). The DNA for the CDR3 is TGTGCCAGCAGCCGTAGCGGGAGGGGACGCAATGAGCAGTTCTTC. It is translated as CASSRSGRGRNEQFF.

This clonotype showed up just a few times. DNA for the CDR3: TGTGCCAGCAGCCCGGGACCAAAAGGCCTTTCACCCCTCCACTTT. This encodes CASSPGPKGLSPLHF. V and J are TRBV7-6 and TRBJ1-6, with a tentative D call TRBD1 (5 bases). The CDR3 runs to 15 residues. V lost 5 bases and J lost 9, with 17 bases in between. Germline V gene sequence: CDR1 SGHVS, CDR2 FNYEAQ.

This clonotype appeared a few times. The chain joins TRBV28 to TRBJ2-7, with D maybe TRBD2 (5 bases). Germline V CDR1 and CDR2: MDHEN, SYDVKM. The germline V and J ends were trimmed by 8 bases and 0 bases, with 11 bases remaining between them. This CDR3 has 13 residues. In nucleotides, the CDR3 is TGTGCCAGCCGGGGTTTCCCCTCCTACGAGCAGTACTTC. Its protein product is CASRGFPSYEQYF.

The V gene is TRBV5-1, the J gene TRBJ2-1, with D hard to call. Trimming removed 2 bases from V and 6 bases from J, with 9 bases in between. Germline CDR1 and CDR2: SGHRS and YFSETQ. CDR3 length equals 13 residues. Here the CDR3 reads CASSFLAPNEQFF. Here the CDR3 DNA reads TGCGCCAGCAGCTTCTTAGCCCCCAATGAGCAGTTCTTC.

The genes are TRBV4-2 and TRBJ2-2; TRBD2 might be the D (6 bases). Trimming cost V 7 bases and J 0 bases, with 12 bases left between them. The CDR3 totals 15 residues. Germline loops: CDR1 LGHNA, CDR2 YNFKEQ. CDR3 sequence (DNA): TGTGCCAGCACCCTGGGGGGATCGAACACCGGGGAGCTGTTTTTT. Amino acid sequence: CASTLGGSNTGELFF.

The rearrangement uses TRBV27 and TRBJ2-4; 10 bases are shared with TRBD2. The J call is doubtful: the DNA matches TRBJ2-7 better. CDR1 is MNHEY, CDR2 SMNVEV, per germline (reference sequence). This CDR3 spans 15 amino acids. CDR3 DNA: TGTGCCAGCAGTTTAATAGCGGGGGGAGCCTACGAGCAGTACTTC. Its protein is CASSLIAGGAYEQYF.

The J gene is TRBJ2-3, the V gene TRBV4-1; tentative D call: TRBD2 (5 bases). CDR1 MGHRA and CDR2 YSYEKL come from the germline V gene. Deletions cut 4 bases from V and 2 bases from J, with 22 bases between. This CDR3 comprises 18 residues. The CDR3 reads CASSPLPYGIPDTDTQYF. CDR3 nucleotide sequence: TGCGCCAGCAGCCCACTCCCTTACGGGATCCCAGACACAGATACGCAGTATTTT.

This sequence joins TRBV3-1 and TRBJ1-1; TRBD1 agrees at 9 bases. The CDR3 covers 14 residues. With 6 bases clipped from V and 2 bases from J, the junction kept 4 bases outside the gene matches. Per germline, CDR1 LGHDT and CDR2 YNNKEL (reference sequence). The CDR3 nucleotides are TGTGCCAGCAGGGGACAGGGACTCAACACTGAAGCTTTCTTT. Its protein product is CASRGQGLNTEAFF.

Comment on this clonotype: A much larger clone differs by one base, so this may be a read error. The gene calls are TRBV29-1 and TRBJ2-7; 9 positions match TRBD1. J lost 7 bases, V lost 1 base, and 5 bases had no gene match. The CDR3 has 13 amino acids. The germline V gene encodes CDR1 SQVTM and CDR2 ANQGSEA. The CDR3 bases are TGCAGCGTTGAAGGGACAGGGGTTTATGAGCAGTACTTC. Translating it yields CSVEGTGVYEQYF.

This chain links TRBV30 with TRBJ1-2; D is undetermined. Trimming took off 1 base at V and 4 bases at J, with 16 bases between the two ends. Germline CDR1 reads GTSNPN; CDR2 reads SVGIG (reference sequence). The CDR3 length is 15 residues. The CDR3 region has the DNA TGTGCCTGGAGTGCCCTAGGACGGCAGCTCTATGGCTACACCTTC. Amino acids: CAWSALGRQLYGYTF.

This chain links TRBV20-1 with TRBJ1-5, with 12 nucleotides matching TRBD1. The germline gives CDR1 DFQATT, CDR2 SNEGSKA (reference sequence). CDR3 length equals 18 residues. Trimming cost V 5 bases and J 2 bases; bases outside gene matches: 13. The CDR3 protein is CSAETGTGGELGNQPQHF. The CDR3, as DNA: TGCAGTGCTGAGACCGGGACAGGGGGCGAGTTGGGCAATCAGCCCCAGCATTTT.

This clonotype has just one count. The chain is built from TRBV28 and TRBJ2-4; TRBD1 matches at 7 bases. Germline V CDR1 and CDR2: MDHEN, SYDVKM. The junction had 18 bases not matched to a gene; V was cut back by 3 bases and J by 13 bases. The CDR3 runs to 16 residues. This CDR3 reads CASSLLGGPHYNEQYF. DNA of the CDR3: TGTGCCAGCAGTTTGTTAGGGGGCCCCCACTACAATGAGCAGTACTTC.

This clonotype was observed a handful of times. The chain uses TRBV11-2 and TRBJ2-7; TRBD1 matches 9 bases. CDR1 and CDR2 from the germline V gene are SGHAT and FQNNGV. The CDR3 totals 17 residues. Losses at the gene ends were 2 bases for V and 4 bases for J; bases not matched to a gene: 12. In DNA, the CDR3 is TGTGCCAGCAGCTTATATTCCGGTGGGACAGGGCGGTACGAGCAGTACTTC. It encodes CASSLYSGGTGRYEQYF.